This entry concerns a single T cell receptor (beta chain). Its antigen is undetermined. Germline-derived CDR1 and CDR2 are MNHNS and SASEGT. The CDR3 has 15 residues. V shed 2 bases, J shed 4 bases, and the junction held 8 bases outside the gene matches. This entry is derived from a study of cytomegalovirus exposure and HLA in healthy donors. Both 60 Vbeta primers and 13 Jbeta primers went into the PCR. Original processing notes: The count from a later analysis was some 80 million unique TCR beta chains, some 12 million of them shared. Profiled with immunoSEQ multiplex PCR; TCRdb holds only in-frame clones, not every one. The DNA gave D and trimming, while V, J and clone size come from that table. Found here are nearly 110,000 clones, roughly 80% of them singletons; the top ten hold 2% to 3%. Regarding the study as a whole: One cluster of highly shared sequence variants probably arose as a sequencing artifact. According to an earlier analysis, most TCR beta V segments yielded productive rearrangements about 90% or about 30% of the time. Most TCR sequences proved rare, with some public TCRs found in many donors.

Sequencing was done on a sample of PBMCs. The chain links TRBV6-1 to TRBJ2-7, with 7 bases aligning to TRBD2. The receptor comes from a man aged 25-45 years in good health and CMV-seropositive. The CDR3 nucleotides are TGTGCCAGCAGTGAATCATCGGGGGGTCTTTACGAGCAGTACTTC. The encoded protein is CASSESSGGLYEQYF.